Listed below are T cell receptor beta chains from one sample, sequenced in a study of regulatory T cells in long-lasting Graves disease. Using its own MiXCR run on the multiplex PCR reads, TCRdb lists one record per CDR3 protein. Here the sample spans 400,000 to 600,000 distinct CDR3 sequences, approximately 21% being singletons. Specimen: peripheral blood mononuclear cells (PBMCs), collected when the disease was refractory, from a patient treated with antithyroid drugs. The source of these receptors is a female donor with Graves disease. Both conserved end residues are part of each CDR3. D genes are given only for firm matches. Rows may omit the clone size; those that give it use once, few, many or a size class.

D: .; V: TRBV19; size: .; J: TRBJ1-4; CDR3: CASSIEGQRGEKLFF; DNA: TGTGCCAGTAGTATAGAGGGACAAAGAGGAGAAAAACTGTTTTTT
D: TRBD1; V: TRBV13; size: .; J: TRBJ1-4; CDR3: CASSLGPPGQGAEKLFF; DNA: TGTGCCAGCAGCTTAGGTCCGCCGGGACAGGGGGCCGAAAAACTGTTTTTT
D: TRBD1; V: TRBV4-1; size: few; J: TRBJ1-5; CDR3: CASSEGAGQPQHF; DNA: TGCGCCAGCAGCGAGGGGGCGGGCCAGCCCCAGCATTTT
D: TRBD1; V: TRBV6-5; size: many; J: TRBJ1-6; CDR3: CASSYSGQGYNSPLHF; DNA: TGTGCCAGCAGTTATTCCGGACAGGGGTATAATTCACCCCTCCACTTT
D: .; V: TRBV24-1; size: .; J: TRBJ1-2; CDR3: CATSDRRTEEDYGYTF; DNA: TGTGCCACCAGTGATCGCCGGACAGAAGAGGACTATGGCTACACCTTC
D: .; V: TRBV5-1; size: few; J: TRBJ1-6; CDR3: CASSLAGVNSPLHF; DNA: TGCGCCAGCAGCTTGGCAGGGGTAAATTCACCCCTCCACTTT
D: .; V: TRBV18; size: few; J: TRBJ1-2; CDR3: CASSLGKDGYTF; DNA: TGTGCCAGCTCACTCGGGAAGGATGGCTACACCTTC
D: .; V: TRBV7-8; size: .; J: TRBJ2-5; CDR3: CASSLWFEGDQETQYF; DNA: TGTGCCAGCAGCTTATGGTTTGAAGGGGACCAAGAGACCCAGTACTTC
D: .; V: TRBV7-9; size: few; J: TRBJ2-2; CDR3: CASSLEAWTGELFF; DNA: TGTGCCAGCAGCTTAGAGGCGTGGACCGGGGAGCTGTTTTTT
D: .; V: TRBV27; size: .; J: TRBJ1-3; CDR3: CASSPRGSRGNTIYF; DNA: TGTGCCAGCAGTCCCCGGGGGTCTCGTGGAAACACCATATATTTT
D: TRBD1; V: TRBV2; size: .; J: TRBJ1-2; CDR3: CASSWDRGKGANYGYTF; DNA: TGTGCCAGCAGCTGGGACAGGGGGAAGGGAGCTAACTATGGCTACACCTTC
D: TRBD2; V: TRBV7-9; size: once; J: TRBJ2-4; CDR3: CASSPTSGISAKNIQYF; DNA: TGTGCCAGCAGCCCTACTAGCGGTATCTCGGCCAAAAACATTCAGTACTTC
D: TRBD2; V: TRBV28; size: many; J: TRBJ2-5; CDR3: CASRTSGEETQYF; DNA: TGTGCCAGCAGGACTAGCGGGGAAGAGACCCAGTACTTC
D: .; V: TRBV19; size: .; J: TRBJ2-7; CDR3: CASNLGLRDHEQYF; DNA: TGTGCCAGTAACCTGGGGCTGAGGGATCACGAGCAGTACTTC
D: .; V: TRBV7-9; size: few; J: TRBJ1-2; CDR3: CASSLGEGIDYGYTF; DNA: TGTGCCAGCAGCTTAGGCGAGGGAATCGACTATGGCTACACCTTC
D: .; V: TRBV25-1; size: .; J: TRBJ1-4; CDR3: CASRGLIGEKLFF; DNA: TGTGCCAGCAGGGGGCTAATCGGTGAAAAACTGTTTTTT
D: .; V: TRBV6-5; size: few; J: TRBJ1-5; CDR3: CASSYPPRGFHQPQHF; DNA: TGTGCCAGCAGTTACCCCCCGCGGGGTTTTCATCAGCCCCAGCATTTT
D: .; V: TRBV20-1; size: many; J: TRBJ2-7; CDR3: CSVWQALTFEQYF; DNA: TGCAGTGTATGGCAGGCCCTGACGTTCGAGCAGTACTTC
D: .; V: TRBV6-5; size: many; J: TRBJ2-7; CDR3: CASSYQGPYEQYF; DNA: TGTGCCAGCAGTTACCAGGGACCCTACGAGCAGTACTTC
D: .; V: TRBV12-3/TRBV12-4; size: many; J: TRBJ2-7; CDR3: CASSLQGLLYEQYF; DNA: TGTGCCAGCAGTTTACAAGGACTACTCTACGAGCAGTACTTC
D: TRBD1; V: TRBV6-1; size: .; J: TRBJ1-3; CDR3: CASRKGAQGNTIYF; DNA: TGTGCCAGCAGGAAGGGGGCGCAGGGAAACACCATATATTTT
D: TRBD1; V: TRBV5-1; size: .; J: TRBJ2-7; CDR3: CASSPDRGLYEQYF; DNA: TGCGCCAGCAGCCCGGACAGGGGGCTCTACGAGCAGTACTTC
D: .; V: TRBV30; size: .; J: TRBJ2-7; CDR3: CAWSLVVGNEQYF; DNA: TGTGCCTGGAGCCTAGTGGTAGGGAACGAGCAGTACTTC
D: .; V: TRBV19; size: .; J: TRBJ1-5; CDR3: CASSKTGFQPQHF; DNA: TGTGCCAGTAGTAAAACGGGGTTTCAGCCCCAGCATTTT
D: TRBD1; V: TRBV27; size: many; J: TRBJ1-6; CDR3: CASSLMTGQGGNSPLHF; DNA: TGTGCCAGCAGTTTAATGACCGGACAGGGTGGGAATTCACCCCTCCACTTT
D: .; V: TRBV6-2/TRBV6-3; size: few; J: TRBJ1-4; CDR3: CASSRRGTHATNEKLFF; DNA: TGTGCCAGCAGCCGTCGGGGGACGCACGCAACTAATGAAAAACTGTTTTTT
D: .; V: TRBV11-2; size: many; J: TRBJ1-1; CDR3: CASSDRPNTEAFF; DNA: TGTGCCAGCAGCGACAGACCGAACACTGAAGCTTTCTTT
D: .; V: TRBV24-1; size: .; J: TRBJ1-5; CDR3: CATSVGGNQPQHF; DNA: TGTGCCACCAGTGTAGGTGGCAATCAGCCCCAGCATTTT
D: .; V: TRBV6-1; size: many; J: TRBJ1-2; CDR3: CASRPQEYYGYTF; DNA: TGTGCCAGCAGACCCCAGGAGTACTATGGCTACACCTTC
D: .; V: TRBV7-9; size: .; J: TRBJ1-2; CDR3: CASSFHGPLTPPGDGYTF; DNA: TGTGCCAGCAGCTTTCATGGACCACTGACCCCCCCTGGTGATGGCTACACCTTC
D: .; V: TRBV25-1; size: many; J: TRBJ2-6; CDR3: CASSELQQGGSGANVLTF; DNA: TGTGCCAGCAGTGAATTACAACAGGGAGGCTCTGGGGCCAACGTCCTGACTTTC
D: .; V: TRBV7-3; size: many; J: TRBJ1-1; CDR3: CASSICWGPFAEAFF; DNA: TGTGCCAGCAGTATCTGTTGGGGGCCTTTTGCTGAAGCTTTCTTT
D: .; V: TRBV11-1; size: .; J: TRBJ2-2; CDR3: CASSLAGSGELFF; DNA: TGTGCCAGCAGCTTAGCAGGGTCCGGGGAGCTGTTTTTT
D: .; V: TRBV28; size: many; J: TRBJ1-1; CDR3: CASSSGPLEAFF; DNA: TGTGCCAGCAGTTCGGGACCCCTTGAAGCTTTCTTT
D: .; V: TRBV6-4; size: many; J: TRBJ1-1; CDR3: CASSYSRGNMNTEAFF; DNA: TGTGCCAGCAGTTACTCGCGAGGCAACATGAACACTGAAGCTTTCTTT
D: TRBD2; V: TRBV20-1; size: .; J: TRBJ2-7; CDR3: CSARVLAGTYEQYF; DNA: TGCAGTGCTAGAGTCTTAGCGGGGACCTACGAGCAGTACTTC
D: .; V: TRBV20-1; size: .; J: TRBJ2-5; CDR3: CSAGFQETQYF; DNA: TGCAGTGCTGGATTTCAAGAGACCCAGTACTTC
D: .; V: TRBV7-9; size: few; J: TRBJ2-5; CDR3: CASSTTTRIEKTQYF; DNA: TGTGCCAGCAGCACGACAACAAGGATCGAAAAGACCCAGTACTTC
D: TRBD1; V: TRBV9; size: once; J: TRBJ2-2; CDR3: CASSALGDRNTGELFF; DNA: TGTGCCAGCAGCGCCCTAGGGGACAGGAACACCGGGGAGCTGTTTTTT
D: .; V: TRBV19; size: .; J: TRBJ1-2; CDR3: CASSMGHSYGYTF; DNA: TGTGCCAGTAGTATGGGACATAGCTATGGCTACACCTTC
D: .; V: TRBV2; size: many; J: TRBJ1-2; CDR3: CASSLGRLANYGYTF; DNA: TGTGCCAGCAGTTTAGGACGGTTAGCTAACTATGGCTACACCTTC
D: .; V: TRBV11-3; size: few; J: TRBJ1-1; CDR3: CASSLRHRNTEAFF; DNA: TGTGCCAGCAGCTTACGACATCGGAACACTGAAGCTTTCTTT
D: TRBD1; V: TRBV7-9; size: .; J: TRBJ2-7; CDR3: CASSVRDRSRLTPSYEQYF; DNA: TGTGCCAGCAGCGTCCGGGACAGGTCCAGGCTTACCCCCTCCTACGAGCAGTACTTC
D: .; V: TRBV12-3/TRBV12-4; size: many; J: TRBJ1-1; CDR3: CASTRRPMGRAFF; DNA: TGTGCCAGCACGCGTCGGCCTATGGGCAGAGCTTTCTTT
D: .; V: TRBV6-1; size: many; J: TRBJ2-7; CDR3: CASTASLEWGAYEQYF; DNA: TGTGCCAGCACGGCCAGTTTAGAGTGGGGCGCCTACGAGCAGTACTTC
D: .; V: TRBV20-1; size: few; J: TRBJ1-5; CDR3: CSARGLGNQPQHF; DNA: TGCAGTGCTAGAGGTTTGGGCAATCAGCCCCAGCATTTT
D: .; V: TRBV5-1; size: many; J: TRBJ1-2; CDR3: CASSFGRDYGYTF; DNA: TGTGCCAGCAGTTTTGGGCGGGACTATGGCTACACCTTC
D: TRBD1; V: TRBV29-1; size: many; J: TRBJ1-1; CDR3: CSVEGTGAGNTEAFF; DNA: TGCAGCGTTGAAGGGACAGGGGCGGGGAACACTGAAGCTTTCTTT
D: .; V: TRBV20-1; size: many; J: TRBJ1-4; CDR3: CSARRDRLGTNEKLFF; DNA: TGCAGTGCTAGGCGGGACCGGCTGGGGACTAATGAAAAACTGTTTTTT
D: TRBD2; V: TRBV20-1; size: many; J: TRBJ2-5; CDR3: CSASSPWREGHETQYF; DNA: TGCAGTGCTAGCTCCCCGTGGCGGGAGGGCCACGAGACCCAGTACTTC
D: .; V: TRBV19; size: .; J: TRBJ2-7; CDR3: CASSISGIIYEQCF; DNA: TGTGCCAGTAGTATTTCAGGGATTATCTACGAGCAGTGCTTC
D: TRBD1; V: TRBV29-1; size: many; J: TRBJ1-1; CDR3: CSAGPGQGIGDEAFF; DNA: TGCAGCGCGGGACCGGGACAGGGAATTGGGGACGAAGCTTTCTTT
D: .; V: TRBV19; size: .; J: TRBJ1-5; CDR3: CASSIPGLSNQPQHF; DNA: TGTGCCAGTAGTATCCCGGGCCTTAGCAATCAGCCCCAGCATTTT
D: .; V: TRBV24-1; size: few; J: TRBJ2-7; CDR3: CATSSDSPGEQYF; DNA: TGTGCCACCAGCTCGGACAGCCCGGGGGAGCAGTACTTC
D: .; V: TRBV6-1; size: many; J: TRBJ2-5; CDR3: CASSLGMGKETQYF; DNA: TGTGCCAGCAGTCTGGGGATGGGGAAAGAGACCCAGTACTTC
D: TRBD1; V: TRBV28; size: many; J: TRBJ1-6; CDR3: CASSPPLGQGTSSPLHF; DNA: TGTGCCAGCAGTCCGCCCCTCGGACAGGGGACAAGTTCACCCCTCCACTTT
D: TRBD2; V: TRBV28; size: many; J: TRBJ2-2; CDR3: CASKLAGVNTGELFF; DNA: TGTGCCAGCAAACTAGCGGGAGTTAACACCGGGGAGCTGTTTTTT
D: TRBD1; V: TRBV28; size: many; J: TRBJ1-2; CDR3: CASTEGQGAVYGYTF; DNA: TGTGCCAGCACCGAAGGACAGGGGGCCGTCTATGGCTACACCTTC
D: .; V: TRBV12-3/TRBV12-4; size: many; J: TRBJ1-4; CDR3: CASSSPEGAHRPTNEKLFF; DNA: TGTGCCAGCAGTTCACCTGAGGGAGCCCACAGACCAACTAATGAAAAACTGTTTTTT
D: TRBD2; V: TRBV12-3/TRBV12-4; size: .; J: TRBJ2-1; CDR3: CASSPRTLTSGGDNEQFF; DNA: TGTGCCAGCAGTCCCCGAACCCTGACTAGCGGAGGGGACAATGAGCAGTTCTTC